This TCR beta chain was captured in a study of vaccination effects on CD4 cells after COVID-19 (dated by TCRdb to 2022 to 2024). About the full investigation: Each participant received two doses of an mRNA SARS-CoV-2 vaccine, either BNT162b2 or mRNA-1273. In the study, cultures from other donors were sequenced using the Oncomine TCR Beta short-read assay on an Illumina iSeq 100. SARS-CoV-2 spike-specific CD4+ TCR repertoires from before and after mRNA vaccination were compared in COVID-19 convalescent patients and in infection-naive vaccine recipients. The full study included around nine COVID-19 convalescent patients and several SARS-CoV-2-naive healthy vaccine recipients. General study outcomes and caveats: Clones induced by infection and clones induced by vaccination both contracted markedly at late timepoints after vaccination, which fits with T cell responses waning over time. Among healthy vaccine recipients, nearly all vaccine-induced clones were SARS-CoV-2 mono-reactive, and just 1 of 255 was cross-reactive with common cold coronaviruses. Only a small number of convalescent patients were included, and no early post-infection timepoints were available, which limited the study.

The cysteine opens and the phenylalanine closes a CDR3 of 17 amino acids. The CDR3 DNA has 51 bases and is translated from base 1. V lost 0 bases and J lost 0 bases; the stretch between them is 12 bases long. The germline V gene encodes CDR1 SGHRS and CDR2 YFSETQ. Library method: the immunoSEQ multiplex PCR assay. DNA from the cultured, isolated CD4+ T cells was subjected to TCR beta CDR3 sequencing. The study's processing was this. Non-productive TCR sequences were removed, reads were trimmed to the CDR3 region, and CDR3s of at least 7 amino acids were retained. The MANAFEST web app was used to pick out antigen-specific clonotypes by comparing their expansion in peptide wells with that in reference cultures. To count as positive, a clone had to show expansion at FDR<0.05 compared with the reference and with all other wells, an odds ratio above 5, and a frequency above 0.1% in two replicate wells. Cross-reactive clonotypes were defined as significantly expanded in SARS-CoV-2 spike wells and in at least one common cold coronavirus spike condition. CDR3 similarity was assessed by Levenshtein distance with the stringdist R package, and unrooted trees were built with ape in R 3.6.1. In its TCRdb copy, this immuneACCESS table keeps in-frame sequences only and misses some clones. Where compared with another copy, unresolved V genes explain less than half of these, and the others have no known cause. The DNA gave D and trimming, while V, J and clone size come from that table. The sample contains approximately 54,000 clones, approximately 79% of them found a single time. Clones ranked in the top ten supply approximately 2.4% of the sample.

With regard to this clone: The clone's antigen remains unknown. No much larger clone exists at a distance of one base, and base qualities are not known.

The ViraFEST assay stimulated PBMC with viral peptide pools and then used TCR sequencing to identify antigen-specific CD4+ T cell clonotypes by expansion. After around ten days of culture, CD4+ T cells were isolated with the EasySep CD4+ T cell isolation kit. The absence of prior SARS-CoV-2 infection in healthy vaccine recipients was confirmed by negative nucleocapsid antibodies before and after vaccination. Approximately 2 million PBMC per well were cultured with approximately 10 ug/ml peptides in IMDM containing 5% human AB serum, around 9.7 IU/ml IL-2 and gentamicin. Half of the culture medium was replaced with fresh IL-2-containing medium on days 3 and 7. Each peptide stimulation condition was cultured in triplicate wells unless otherwise noted. Using Ficoll-Paque Plus gradient centrifugation, PBMC were separated from whole blood and then either used fresh or cryopreserved at -140C. The spike proteins of SARS-CoV-2 and of the common cold coronaviruses HCoV-NL63, HCoV-OC43 and HCoV-229E were spanned by overlapping peptide pools. The QIAamp micro DNA kit was used to extract genomic DNA from the cultured CD4+ T cells.

The TCR sequence derives from a human donor who received a COVID-19 vaccine. Sequencing used CD4+ T cells from PBMCs cultured with HCoV-229E spike peptides, obtained before COVID-19 vaccination. This sample's cell subset or site label indicates: HCoV-229E spike overlapping peptide pool stimulation. The sequence links TRBV5-1 to TRBJ1-4, with an unclear D gene assignment. CDR3 protein: CASSLGTLVATNEKLFF. The nucleotide sequence reads TGCGCCAGCAGCTTGGGGACGTTAGTTGCAACTAATGAAAAACTGTTTTTT.